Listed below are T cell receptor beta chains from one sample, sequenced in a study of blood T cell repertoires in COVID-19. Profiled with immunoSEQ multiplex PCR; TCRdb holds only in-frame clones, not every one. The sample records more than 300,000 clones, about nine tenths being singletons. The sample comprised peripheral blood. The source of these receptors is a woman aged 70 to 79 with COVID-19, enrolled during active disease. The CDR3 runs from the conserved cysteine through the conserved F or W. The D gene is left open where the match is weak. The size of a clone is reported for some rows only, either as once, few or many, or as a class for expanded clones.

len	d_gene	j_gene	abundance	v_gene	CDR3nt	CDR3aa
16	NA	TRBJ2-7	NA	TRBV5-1	TGCGCCAGCAGCTTGGGTGATGGGACTCTCTCCTACGAGCAGTACTTC	CASSLGDGTLSYEQYF
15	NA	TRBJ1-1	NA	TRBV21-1	TGTGCCAGCAGATCTTGGGAGGGCGAGCCTTCTGAAGCTTTCTTT	CASRSWEGEPSEAFF
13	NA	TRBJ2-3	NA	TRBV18	TGTGCCAGCTCACCAACCGTAGCAGATACGCAGTATTTT	CASSPTVADTQYF
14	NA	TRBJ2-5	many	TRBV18	TGTGCCAGCTCACCACAACACCCTCAAGAGACCCAGTACTTC	CASSPQHPQETQYF
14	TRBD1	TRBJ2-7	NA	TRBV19	TGTGCCAGTAAACTGACAGGGGGGCGCTACGAGCAGTACTTC	CASKLTGGRYEQYF
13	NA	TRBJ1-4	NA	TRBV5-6	TGTGCCAGCAGCTTACGGGGTGAGGAAAAACTGTTTTTT	CASSLRGEEKLFF
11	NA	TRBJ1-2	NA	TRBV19	TGTGCCACCTATATCTACGGGGGCTACACCTTC	CATYIYGGYTF
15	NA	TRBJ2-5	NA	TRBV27	TGTGCCAGCAGTCCAAGCCTCGGGGGAGGAAAGACCCAGTACTTC	CASSPSLGGGKTQYF
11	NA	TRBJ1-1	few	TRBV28	TGTGCCAGCCTGTTGAACACTGAAGCTTTCTTT	CASLLNTEAFF
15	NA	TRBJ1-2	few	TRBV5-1	TGCGCCTCCACGGCCCTCCCAGGGGATCGTTTGGGCTACACCTTC	CASTALPGDRLGYTF
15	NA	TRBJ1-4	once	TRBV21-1	TGTGCCAGCAGCGCACAGGGTATCGGGAAGGAAAAACTGTTTTTT	CASSAQGIGKEKLFF
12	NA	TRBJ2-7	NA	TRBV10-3	TGTGCCATCAGTGATATCTCTTACGAGCAGTACTTC	CAISDISYEQYF
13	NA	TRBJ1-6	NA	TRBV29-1	TGCAGCGTTGTTGAAGGGTCGGGATCACCCCTCCACTTT	CSVVEGSGSPLHF
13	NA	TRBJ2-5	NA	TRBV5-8	TGTGCCAGCAGCAGGGGGTCCCAAGGGACCCAGTACTTC	CASSRGSQGTQYF
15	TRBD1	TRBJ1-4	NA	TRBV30	TGTGCCTCATCGGGACAGGGGGTCAGTAATGAAAAACTGTTTTTT	CASSGQGVSNEKLFF
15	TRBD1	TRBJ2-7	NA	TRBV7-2	TGTGCCAGCAGCTTAGAGGCAGGGGGCTCCTACGAGCAGTACTTC	CASSLEAGGSYEQYF
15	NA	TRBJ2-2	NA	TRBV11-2	TGTGCCAGCAGCTTGGGGCGGGGGAACACCGGGGAGCTGTTTTTT	CASSLGRGNTGELFF
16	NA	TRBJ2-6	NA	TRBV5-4	TGTGCCAGCAGCTTGAACTGGTACCCTGGGGCCAACGTCCTGACTTTC	CASSLNWYPGANVLTF
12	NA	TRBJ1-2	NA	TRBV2	TGTGCCAGCCTGAGGGGGGGCGATGGCTACACCTTC	CASLRGGDGYTF
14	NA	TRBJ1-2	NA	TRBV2	TGTGCCAGCAGTCTCCGGGGGGCTGGCTATGGCTACACCTTC	CASSLRGAGYGYTF
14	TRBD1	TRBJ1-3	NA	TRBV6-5	TGTGCCAGCAGTTCCACAGGGGGAGGAGACACCATATATTTT	CASSSTGGGDTIYF